Listed below are T cell receptor beta chains from one sample, sequenced in a study of blood T cell repertoires in COVID-19. The table came from immunoSEQ multiplex PCR; TCRdb's copy has only in-frame clones and leaves some out. The data hold roughly 120,000 clones, with over 60% observed a single time. The sample comprised peripheral blood. The receptors stem from an elderly woman with acute or convalescent COVID-19. Both conserved end residues are part of each CDR3. Each record gives: D gene, clone size, J gene, V gene, CDR3 protein, CDR3 DNA. D genes are given only for firm matches. Rows give clone size only sometimes, using once, few, many, or a class for an expanded clone.

- | - | TRBJ1-1 | TRBV9 | CASSPQHSMNTEAFF | TGTGCCAGCAGCCCTCAACATAGCATGAACACTGAAGCTTTCTTT
TRBD1 | - | TRBJ1-3 | TRBV6-1 | CASSETAGGPGNTIYF | TGTGCCAGCAGTGAAACGGCAGGGGGACCTGGAAACACCATATATTTT
- | - | TRBJ1-1 | TRBV6-5 | CASSSGAGNTEAFF | TGTGCCAGCAGTTCAGGGGCCGGGAACACTGAAGCTTTCTTT
TRBD2 | once | TRBJ2-1 | TRBV19 | CASSILAGGRVTYNEQFF | TGTGCCAGTAGTATTCTGGCGGGGGGAAGGGTGACCTACAATGAGCAGTTCTTC
TRBD1 | - | TRBJ2-1 | TRBV18 | CASSHGTENEQFF | TGTGCCAGCTCACACGGGACAGAGAATGAGCAGTTCTTC
- | - | TRBJ1-2 | TRBV5-1 | CASSLDYTYGYTF | TGCGCCAGCAGCTTGGATTACACCTATGGCTACACCTTC
- | - | TRBJ1-4 | TRBV18 | CASSSGVEEEKLFF | TGTGCCAGCTCGAGTGGGGTGGAGGAGGAAAAACTGTTTTTT
- | - | TRBJ2-3 | TRBV6-1 | CASSELVAARTDTQYF | TGTGCCAGCAGTGAACTCGTAGCGGCTCGCACAGATACGCAGTATTTT
TRBD2 | - | TRBJ2-5 | TRBV28 | CASSFRAAGGETQYF | TGTGCCAGCAGTTTCCGGGCGGCGGGAGGGGAGACCCAGTACTTC
- | - | TRBJ1-6 | TRBV7-2 | CASSPDLSSYNSPLHF | TGTGCCAGCAGCCCTGACTTGAGCTCCTATAATTCACCCCTCCACTTT
TRBD1 | - | TRBJ2-7 | TRBV2 | CASSVGQGGYEQYF | TGTGCCAGCAGTGTCGGACAGGGTGGCTACGAGCAGTACTTC
- | - | TRBJ1-6 | TRBV9 | CASSVANRVSYNSPLHF | TGTGCCAGCAGCGTAGCCAACAGGGTGTCCTATAATTCACCCCTCCACTTT
- | - | TRBJ2-6 | TRBV2 | CASSVGGSSSGANVLTF | TGTGCCAGCAGTGTAGGAGGTTCCAGCTCTGGGGCCAACGTCCTGACTTTC
TRBD1 | - | TRBJ2-7 | TRBV5-5 | CASKRTGGSYEQYF | TGTGCCAGCAAACGGACAGGGGGCTCCTACGAGCAGTACTTC
- | - | TRBJ1-6 | TRBV9 | CASSAKTDSKSPLHF | TGTGCCAGCAGCGCTAAAACAGACAGCAAGTCACCCCTCCACTTT
- | - | TRBJ1-1 | TRBV29-1 | CSVPAGGRLNTEAFF | TGCAGCGTCCCCGCGGGGGGCAGGTTAAACACTGAAGCTTTCTTT
TRBD2 | - | TRBJ2-7 | TRBV6-5 | CATSGGPYEQYF | TGTGCCACGAGCGGGGGGCCCTACGAGCAGTACTTC
TRBD1 | - | TRBJ1-1 | TRBV14 | CASSRLGQGDTEAFF | TGTGCCAGCAGCCGACTGGGACAGGGGGACACTGAAGCTTTCTTT
- | - | TRBJ2-3 | TRBV9 | CASSGGTALSTDTQYF | TGTGCCAGCAGCGGCGGGACAGCATTAAGCACAGATACGCAGTATTTT
- | - | TRBJ1-3 | TRBV7-2 | CASSLHVGNTIYF | TGTGCCAGCAGCTTACATGTTGGAAACACCATATATTTT
- | - | TRBJ1-4 | TRBV18 | CASSQGTSGTNEKLFF | TGTGCCAGCTCACAGGGAACTAGCGGCACTAATGAAAAACTGTTTTTT
- | - | TRBJ2-6 | TRBV5-4 | CASSLGLQANVLTF | TGTGCCAGCAGCTTGGGACTCCAGGCCAACGTCCTGACTTTC
- | - | TRBJ1-6 | TRBV21-1 | CASSNGWGVASPLHF | TGTGCCAGCAGCAACGGATGGGGCGTCGCTTCACCCCTCCACTTT
- | - | TRBJ2-3 | TRBV19 | CASSTGSDTQYF | TGTGCCAGTAGCACAGGGTCTGATACGCAGTATTTT
TRBD1 | once | TRBJ1-6 | TRBV19 | CASSFPDRNNSPLHF | TGTGCCAGTAGTTTCCCGGACAGGAATAATTCACCCCTCCACTTT
TRBD1 | - | TRBJ1-1 | TRBV2 | CASSVGTGDTGAFF | TGTGCCAGCAGTGTTGGGACAGGGGACACTGGAGCTTTCTTT
TRBD1 | - | TRBJ2-1 | TRBV7-2 | CASSLNRAGGYNEQFF | TGTGCCAGCAGCTTAAACAGGGCAGGGGGCTACAATGAGCAGTTCTTC
- | - | TRBJ2-1 | TRBV6-6 | CASTIQRSYNEQFF | TGTGCCAGCACTATACAGAGATCCTACAATGAGCAGTTCTTC